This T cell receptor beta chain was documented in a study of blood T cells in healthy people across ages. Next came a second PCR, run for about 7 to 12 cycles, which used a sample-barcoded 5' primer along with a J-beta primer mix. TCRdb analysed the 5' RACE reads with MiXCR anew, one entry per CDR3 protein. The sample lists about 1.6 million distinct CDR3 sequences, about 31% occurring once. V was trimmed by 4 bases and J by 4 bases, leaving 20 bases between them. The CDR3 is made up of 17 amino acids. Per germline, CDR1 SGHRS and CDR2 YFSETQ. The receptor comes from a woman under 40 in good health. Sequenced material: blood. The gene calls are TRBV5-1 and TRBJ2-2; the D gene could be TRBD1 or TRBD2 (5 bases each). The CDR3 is CASSQPGRRSGTGELFF. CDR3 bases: TGCGCCAGCAGCCAGCCGGGACGTCGTTCTGGCACCGGGGAGCTGTTTTTT. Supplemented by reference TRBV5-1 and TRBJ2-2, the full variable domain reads KAGVTQTPRYLIKTRGQQVTLSCSPISGHRSVSWYQQTPGQGLQFLFEYFSETQRNKGNFPGRFSGRQFSNSRSEMNVSTLELGDSALYLCASSQPGRRSGTGELFFGEGSRLTVL.